This T cell receptor (beta chain) was retrieved from a study of cytomegalovirus exposure and HLA in healthy donors. The PCR employed 60 Vbeta primers together with 13 Jbeta primers. Using immunoSEQ multiplex PCR, the repertoire was profiled, and TCRdb retains in-frame clones only, with some absent. The table lists 150,000 to 190,000 clones, approximately 86% of them singletons. V was clipped by 2 bases and J by 7 bases; unmatched bases: 2. CDR1 KGHSH and CDR2 LQKENI come from the germline V gene. There are 13 residues in the CDR3. Broader study findings: Later analysis associated a missense DCLRE1C variant with TCR beta V- and J-gene trimming. A prior analysis recorded that most TCR beta V segments were productive about 90% or about 30% of the time.

In the case of this clone: Its target is unknown.

The sample taken for sequencing was PBMCs. This sequence joins TRBV18 and TRBJ2-1; TRBD1 agrees at 7 bases. This receptor was obtained from a woman aged 50 to 60 in good health and CMV-seropositive. CDR3 region: CASSPDRANEQFF. For the CDR3, the DNA is TGTGCCAGCTCACCAGACAGGGCTAATGAGCAGTTCTTC.